This entry is about one T cell receptor beta chain. These data originate in a study of tumor-infiltrating lymphocytes in glioblastoma multiforme. Germline CDR1 MNHEY, CDR2 SVGAGI. The CDR3 length is 14 residues. Unmatched junction bases numbered 3, after V lost 6 bases and J lost 3 bases. Multiple V-beta primers and a C-beta primer amplified TCRB from RNA. Using its own MiXCR run on the multiplex PCR reads, TCRdb lists one record per CDR3 protein. The repertoire has approximately 20,000 distinct CDR3 sequences, 65% to 80% of them found once; the top ten carry under 20%. This sequence joins TRBV6-5 and TRBJ1-4, with TRBD1 matching 8 bases. The source of this sequence is a male donor with glioblastoma. The specimen was peripheral blood. The CDR3 bases are TGTGCCAGCAGGACAGGGGCCGCTAATGAAAAACTGTTTTTT. Protein product: CASRTGAANEKLFF.